The entry below gives a single T cell receptor (beta chain) sequence along with its context. No antigen is known for it. The primer mix had 60 Vbeta and 13 Jbeta primers. Libraries were prepared by immunoSEQ multiplex PCR; TCRdb keeps only in-frame clonotypes and omits some of them. The table lists about 200,000 clones, roughly 80% of them singletons. This sample was included in a study of cytomegalovirus exposure and HLA in healthy donors. About the research overall: Genotyping showed around 80% of 300 to 450 donors falling in the Caucasian-associated ancestry cluster.

Study observations and caveats: Cytomegalovirus-associated status was assigned to fewer than 200 TCR beta chains. Sequencing likely produced, as an artifact, a cluster of highly shared sequence variants.

The CDR3 runs to 17 residues. Per the germline V gene, CDR1 is SGHTA and CDR2 is FQGNSA. V gave up 0 bases and J gave up 5 bases; unmatched junction bases: 7. Material: PBMCs. The clonotype comes from a man younger than 45 in good health and CMV-seronegative. The gene calls are TRBV7-2 and TRBJ2-5, with TRBD2 identical over 12 bases. CDR3 sequence (DNA): TGTGCCAGCAGCTTAGCGACTAGCGGGGGAAGGAAGGAGACCCAGTACTTC. Protein: CASSLATSGGRKETQYF.